These 10 T cell receptor beta chains came from one sample sequenced in a study of blood T cell repertoires in COVID-19. Here immunoSEQ multiplex PCR was the method, and the copy in TCRdb shows in-frame clones only, minus some. This table holds roughly 100,000 clones, 75% to 90% found once. Material for sequencing was peripheral blood. These receptor sequences come from a woman at least 80 years old with acute or convalescent COVID-19.

The V gene is TRBV9, the J gene TRBJ2-1; 10 bases agree with TRBD1. The V gene end was trimmed by 0 bases and the J gene end by 1 base; junction bases not matched to a gene: 1. CDR3 size: 16 residues. Germline V gives CDR1 SGDLS, CDR2 YYNGEE. This CDR3 is CASSVGGQGSYNEQFF. The DNA of the CDR3 is TGTGCCAGCAGCGTAGGGGGACAGGGGTCCTACAATGAGCAGTTCTTC.

CDR3 sequence: CASSMEDSYGYTF. The CDR3 nucleotides are TGTGCCAGTAGTATGGAGGACAGCTATGGCTACACCTTC. The chain couples TRBV19 to TRBJ1-2, with D possibly matching TRBD1 (6 bases). There are 13 residues in the CDR3. The germline V gene has CDR1 LNHDA and CDR2 SQIVND (reference sequence). V lost 3 bases and J 4 bases, leaving 9 bases between the germline ends.

The genes are TRBV3-1 (or the pseudogene TRBV3-2) and TRBJ2-3; TRBD2 aligns across 8 bases. The CDR3 consists of 17 residues. Looked up from germline, CDR1 is LGHDT and CDR2 is YNNKEL (reference sequence). Trimming removed 1 base from V and 1 base from J; junction bases left unmatched: 7. DNA of the CDR3: TGTGCCAGCAGCCAAGGCTGGCGGGGGGTGGGCACAGATACGCAGTATTTT. This encodes CASSQGWRGVGTDTQYF.

The genes are TRBV19 and TRBJ1-2; a possible D gene is TRBD1 (6 bases). Germline V gene lookup returns CDR1 LNHDA and CDR2 SQIVND (reference sequence). V was trimmed by 7 bases and J by 4 bases, leaving 22 bases between them. The CDR3 is 16 amino acids. The CDR3 loop is CASTTASAGVPYGYTF. The DNA for the CDR3 is TGTGCCAGTACCACAGCGTCGGCAGGGGTTCCCTATGGCTACACCTTC.

The chain carries TRBV3-1 (or the pseudogene TRBV3-2) and TRBJ1-4; D not resolved. V lost 3 bases, J lost 7 bases, and 12 bases lay in between. This CDR3 contains 14 residues. In germline, CDR1 is LGHDT, CDR2 YNNKEL (reference sequence). CDR3 region: CASSHDLRSEKLFF. In DNA, the CDR3 is TGTGCCAGCAGCCATGACCTGAGGAGTGAAAAACTGTTTTTT.

This clone showed up just a few times. CDR3 loop: CASSLDPGQGPKTQYF. The CDR3 region has the DNA TGTGCCAGCAGCTTAGACCCGGGACAGGGGCCGAAGACCCAGTACTTC. J is TRBJ2-5 and V is TRBV5-4; TRBD1 aligns across 10 bases. The CDR3 extends over 16 amino acids. The junction had 10 bases not matched to a gene; V was cut back by 2 bases and J by 6 bases. Germline V lookup: CDR1 SGHNT, CDR2 YYREEE (reference sequence).

V and J are TRBV5-4 and TRBJ2-5; 7 bases map to TRBD2. CDR1 and CDR2 from the germline V gene are SGHNT and YYREEE (reference sequence). The ends lost 3 bases at V and 1 base at J; junction bases unmatched: 9. This CDR3 has 16 residues. CDR3 sequence: CASSSLGGGTQETQYF. The CDR3 region has the DNA TGTGCCAGCAGCTCCCTTGGGGGGGGGACCCAAGAGACCCAGTACTTC.

The V call is TRBV6-2 or TRBV6-3, the J call TRBJ1-1; 7 bases are shared with TRBD1. Trimming took 6 bases from V and 4 from J; bases not matched to a gene: 8. Germline V gene lookup returns CDR1 MNHEY and CDR2 SVGEGT. CDR3 size: 14 residues. CDR3 in DNA: TGTGCCAGCAGCCAGATGCAGGGGGTCACTGAAGCTTTCTTT. Residues: CASSQMQGVTEAFF.

The chain joins TRBV18 to TRBJ2-1; 7 positions match TRBD1. CDR3 length: 17 residues. The V gene end was trimmed by 0 bases and the J gene end by 7 bases; junction bases not matched to a gene: 12. Germline CDR1 KGHSH, CDR2 LQKENI. CDR3 loop: CASSPPRGGQPWNEQFF. CDR3 DNA sequence: TGTGCCAGCTCACCACCACGTGGGGGACAGCCTTGGAATGAGCAGTTCTTC.

The rearrangement links TRBV5-5 to TRBJ1-2, with no clear D. This CDR3 has 15 residues. Germline loops: CDR1 SGHKS, CDR2 YYEKEE (reference sequence). Deletions cut 2 bases from V and 4 bases from J, with 15 bases between. CDR3 DNA: TGTGCCAGCAGCTTCCAGGAAGTGGCTTTCTATGGCTACACCTTC. Protein sequence: CASSFQEVAFYGYTF.